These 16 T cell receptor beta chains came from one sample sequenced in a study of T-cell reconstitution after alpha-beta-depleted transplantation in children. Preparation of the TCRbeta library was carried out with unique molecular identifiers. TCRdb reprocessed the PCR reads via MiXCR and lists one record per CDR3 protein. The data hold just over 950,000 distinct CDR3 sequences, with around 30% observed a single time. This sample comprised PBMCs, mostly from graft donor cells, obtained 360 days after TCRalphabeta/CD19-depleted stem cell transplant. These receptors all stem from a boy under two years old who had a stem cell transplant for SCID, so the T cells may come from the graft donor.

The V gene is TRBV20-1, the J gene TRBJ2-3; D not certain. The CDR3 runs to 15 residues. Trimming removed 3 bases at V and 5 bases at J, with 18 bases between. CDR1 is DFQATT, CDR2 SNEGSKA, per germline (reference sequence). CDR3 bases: TGCAGTGCTAGTTCGGCCAGCACAGCAGTAGATACGCAGTATTTT. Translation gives CSASSASTAVDTQYF.

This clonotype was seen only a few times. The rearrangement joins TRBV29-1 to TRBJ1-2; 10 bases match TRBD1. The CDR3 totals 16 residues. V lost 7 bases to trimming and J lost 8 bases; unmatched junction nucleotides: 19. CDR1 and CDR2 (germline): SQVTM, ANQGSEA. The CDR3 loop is CSAGPGQGIMWGGYTF. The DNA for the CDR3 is TGCAGCGCGGGCCCGGGACAGGGGATAATGTGGGGGGGCTACACCTTC.

CDR3 nucleotide sequence: TGCAGTGCTAGTGGTCAGGGTGGATCACCCCTCCACTTT. Translating it yields CSASGQGGSPLHF. The rearrangement joins TRBV20-1 to TRBJ1-6; perhaps TRBD1 as D (5 bases). From germline, CDR1 is DFQATT and CDR2 SNEGSKA (reference sequence). V was pared by 3 bases and J by 10 bases, with 13 bases between. The CDR3 loop spans 13 amino acids.

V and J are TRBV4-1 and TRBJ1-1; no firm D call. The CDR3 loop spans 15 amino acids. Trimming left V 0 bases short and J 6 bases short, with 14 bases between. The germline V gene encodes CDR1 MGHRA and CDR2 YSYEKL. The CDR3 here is CASSQENSHKAEAFF. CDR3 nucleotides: TGCGCCAGCAGCCAAGAGAACAGCCATAAGGCTGAAGCTTTCTTT.

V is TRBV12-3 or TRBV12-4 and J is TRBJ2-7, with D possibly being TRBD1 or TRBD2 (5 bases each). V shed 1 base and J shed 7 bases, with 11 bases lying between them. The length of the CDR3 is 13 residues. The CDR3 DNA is TGTGCCAGCAGTTTAGGGGGGTCTACTGAGCAGTACTTC. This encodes CASSLGGSTEQYF.

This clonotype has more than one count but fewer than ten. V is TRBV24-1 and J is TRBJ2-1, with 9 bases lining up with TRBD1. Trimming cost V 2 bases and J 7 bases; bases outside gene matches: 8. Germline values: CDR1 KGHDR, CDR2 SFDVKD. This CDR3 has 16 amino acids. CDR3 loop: CATSDSLGTGQNEQFF. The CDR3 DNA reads TGTGCCACCAGTGATTCTCTGGGGACAGGGCAGAATGAGCAGTTCTTC.

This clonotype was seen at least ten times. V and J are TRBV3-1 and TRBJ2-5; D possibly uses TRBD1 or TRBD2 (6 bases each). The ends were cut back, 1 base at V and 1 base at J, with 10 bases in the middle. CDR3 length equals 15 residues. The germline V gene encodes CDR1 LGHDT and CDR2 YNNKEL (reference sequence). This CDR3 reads CASSQGGATQETQYF. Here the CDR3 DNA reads TGTGCCAGCAGCCAAGGGGGGGCAACCCAAGAGACCCAGTACTTC.

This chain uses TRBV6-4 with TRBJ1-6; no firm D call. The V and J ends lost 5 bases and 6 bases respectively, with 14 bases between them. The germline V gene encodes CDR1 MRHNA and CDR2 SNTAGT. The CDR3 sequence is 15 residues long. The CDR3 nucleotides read TGTGCCAGCAGTTCCTCGCACTTCGGTAATTCACCCCTCCACTTT. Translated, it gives CASSSSHFGNSPLHF.

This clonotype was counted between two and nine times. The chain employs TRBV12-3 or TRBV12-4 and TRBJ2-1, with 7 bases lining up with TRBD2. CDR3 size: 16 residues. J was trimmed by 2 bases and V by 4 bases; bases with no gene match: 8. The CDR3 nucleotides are TGTGCCAGCAGTTCCCCCCGAAGCGGGGCCTACAATGAGCAGTTCTTC. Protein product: CASSSPRSGAYNEQFF.

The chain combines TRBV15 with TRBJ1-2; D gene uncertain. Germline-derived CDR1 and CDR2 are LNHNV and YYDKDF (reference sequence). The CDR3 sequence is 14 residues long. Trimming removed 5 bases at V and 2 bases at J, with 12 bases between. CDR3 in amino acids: CATSLRTANYGYTF. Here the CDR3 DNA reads TGTGCCACCAGCCTCAGAACAGCCAACTATGGCTACACCTTC.

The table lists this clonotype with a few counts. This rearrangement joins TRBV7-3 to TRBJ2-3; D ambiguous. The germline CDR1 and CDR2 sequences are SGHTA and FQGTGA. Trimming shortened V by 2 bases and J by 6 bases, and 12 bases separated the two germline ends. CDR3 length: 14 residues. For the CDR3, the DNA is TGTGCCAGCAGCTTAGGAAGCGTTATGGATACGCAGTATTTT. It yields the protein CASSLGSVMDTQYF.

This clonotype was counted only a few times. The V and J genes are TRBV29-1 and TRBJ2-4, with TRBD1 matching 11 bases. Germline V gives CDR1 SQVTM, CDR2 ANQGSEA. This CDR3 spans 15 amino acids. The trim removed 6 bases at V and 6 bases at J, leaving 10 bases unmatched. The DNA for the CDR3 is TGCAGCGTCCGTCCCGGGACAGGGGGTGGAAACATTCAGTACTTC. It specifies CSVRPGTGGGNIQYF.

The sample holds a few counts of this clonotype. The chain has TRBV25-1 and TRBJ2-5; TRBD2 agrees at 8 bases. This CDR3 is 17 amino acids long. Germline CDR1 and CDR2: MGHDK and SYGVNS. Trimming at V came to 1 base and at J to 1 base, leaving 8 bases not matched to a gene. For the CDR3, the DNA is TGTGCCAGCAGTGAATTGGGTGGTAGCGGGGCCCAAGAGACCCAGTACTTC. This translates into CASSELGGSGAQETQYF.

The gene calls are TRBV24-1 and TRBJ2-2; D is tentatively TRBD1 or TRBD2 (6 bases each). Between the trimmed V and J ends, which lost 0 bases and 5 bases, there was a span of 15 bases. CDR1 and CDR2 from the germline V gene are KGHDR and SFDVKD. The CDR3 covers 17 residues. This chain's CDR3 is CATSDLRGGPRTGELFF. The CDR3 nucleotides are TGTGCCACCAGTGATTTGAGAGGGGGGCCGAGGACCGGGGAGCTGTTTTTT.

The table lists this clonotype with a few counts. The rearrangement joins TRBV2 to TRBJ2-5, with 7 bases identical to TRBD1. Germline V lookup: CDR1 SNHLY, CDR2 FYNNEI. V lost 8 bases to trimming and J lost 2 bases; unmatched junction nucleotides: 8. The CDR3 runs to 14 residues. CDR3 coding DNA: TGTGCCAGCGGCCGGGACAGTTTACAAGAGACCCAGTACTTC. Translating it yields CASGRDSLQETQYF. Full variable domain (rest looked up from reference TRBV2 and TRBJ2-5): EPEVTQTPSHQVTQMGQEVILRCVPISNHLYFYWYRQILGQKVEFLVSFYNNEISEKSEIFDDQFSVERPDGSNFTLKIRSTKLEDSAMYFCASGRDSLQETQYFGPGTRLLVL.

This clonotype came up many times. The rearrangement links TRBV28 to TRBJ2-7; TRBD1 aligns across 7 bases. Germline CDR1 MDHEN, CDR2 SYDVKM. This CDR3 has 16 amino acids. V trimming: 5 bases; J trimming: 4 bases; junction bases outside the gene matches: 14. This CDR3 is CASSPSPGTARYEQYF. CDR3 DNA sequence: TGTGCCAGCAGTCCATCTCCCGGGACAGCCCGATACGAGCAGTACTTC.